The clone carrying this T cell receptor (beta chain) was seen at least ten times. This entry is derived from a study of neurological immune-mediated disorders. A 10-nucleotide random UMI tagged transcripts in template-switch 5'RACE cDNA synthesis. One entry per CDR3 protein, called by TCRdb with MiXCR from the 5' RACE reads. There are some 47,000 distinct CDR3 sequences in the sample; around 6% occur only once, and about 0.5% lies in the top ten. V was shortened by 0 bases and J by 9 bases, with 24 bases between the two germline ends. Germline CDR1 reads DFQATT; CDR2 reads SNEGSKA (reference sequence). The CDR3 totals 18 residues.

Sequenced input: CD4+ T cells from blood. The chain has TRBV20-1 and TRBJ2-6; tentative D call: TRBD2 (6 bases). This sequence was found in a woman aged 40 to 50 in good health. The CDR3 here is CSARDAGTPSTGGNVLTF. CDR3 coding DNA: TGCAGTGCTAGAGATGCGGGGACTCCATCCACAGGCGGCAACGTCCTGACTTTC.